Only a few counts were recorded for the clone carrying this T cell receptor (beta chain). Its cognate antigen is unknown. Each CDR3 protein is one row after TCRdb ran MiXCR on the RT-PCR reads. Of 630,000 or so distinct CDR3 sequences listed, approximately 14% were seen once; the top ten hold under 14%. This sample is part of a study of response to subunit inactivated influenza vaccine. Study results and limitations: Seasonal influenza vaccination, on each occasion, was suggested by the authors to recruit few new T cells.

Sequences were derived from PBMCs from blood, sampled about 12 days after vaccination. This clonotype was sampled from a man aged 45 to 65 who received an inactivated influenza vaccine.

The CDR3 DNA reads as TGTGCCAGCAGTTTGACAGGGGGTCAGGGCTACACCTTC. Translating gives CASSLTGGQGYTF. This sequence joins TRBV28 and TRBJ1-2, with 9 bases that match TRBD1. This CDR3 has 13 residues. With 3 bases clipped from V and 8 bases from J, the junction kept 4 bases outside the gene matches. From germline, CDR1 is MDHEN and CDR2 SYDVKM.